This T cell receptor (beta chain) was identified during a study of blood T cells in healthy people across ages. General study points: Age showed a roughly linear inverse relationship with TCR beta diversity per million T cells.

This clonotype was picked up a small number of times. Its antigen is currently unknown. Together with a sample-barcoded 5' primer, a J-beta primer mix was included in a second PCR lasting roughly 7 to 11 cycles. Researchers report that a template-switch adaptor with 12 random nucleotides tagged each cDNA molecule. TCRdb ran MiXCR on the 5' RACE reads and lists one entry per CDR3 protein. The sample has over 700,000 distinct CDR3 sequences; 20% to 30% are singletons. The CDR3 is 15 residues long. The trim removed 2 bases at V and 10 bases at J, leaving 7 bases unmatched. Germline CDR1 and CDR2: MNHEY and SVGEGT. In addition, the sample was reused for a study of T cells of mothers and their children. That source notes: The study sampled a few healthy Caucasian mothers and their six children.

The chain carries TRBV6-2 or TRBV6-3 and TRBJ2-2; 10 nucleotides match TRBD2. The material sequenced was blood. This TCR was recovered from a boy aged 5-17 years in good health. DNA for the CDR3: TGTGCCAGCAGTTACGAAGCGGGGGGGCGTATGGAGCTGTTTTTT. It translates to CASSYEAGGRMELFF.